This note documents a single TCR beta chain sequence. Its cognate antigen is unknown. Data came from immunoSEQ multiplex PCR; TCRdb stores just in-frame clones and leaves some out. The data hold 9,100 or so clones, with 77% observed a single time. The entry originates in a study of immune evolution from preneoplasia to lung adenocarcinoma. The study, taken as a whole, reports: Normal lung had the highest top T cell clone frequencies. Later-stage lesions appeared to have more T cells, more diversity, less clonality.

Resections took place in Japan or China from about 2014 to 2018. Premalignant or tumor cells were enriched by macro-dissection after pathologic assessment. The CDR3 length is 15 residues. Between the trimmed V and J ends, which lost 7 bases and 5 bases, there was a span of 20 bases. Germline CDR1 and CDR2: MNHNS and SASEGT. The chain joins TRBV6-1 to TRBJ1-1, with D perhaps matching TRBD1 (6 bases). The sequenced sample was FFPE lung adenocarcinoma in situ tissue. The sequence derives from a person aged 60-80 years with lung adenocarcinoma. CDR3 amino acids: CASNPTGISITEAFF. The CDR3 DNA sequence: TGTGCCAGCAACCCAACAGGGATTAGCATAACTGAAGCTTTCTTT.